This TCR beta chain emerged from a study of CD8 T cells in Susac syndrome. Random hexamers were used to reverse transcribe roughly 0.45 to 1 ug of RNA. TCRdb reprocessed the immunoSEQ multiplex PCR reads with MiXCR, giving one entry per CDR3 protein. The sample shows approximately 200,000 distinct CDR3 sequences, approximately 90% of them seen only once. The J segment lost 7 bases and the V segment lost 4 bases, leaving 10 bases of the junction unmatched. The germline gives CDR1 SGDLS, CDR2 YYNGEE. This CDR3 comprises 14 residues. This clonotype was sampled from a human donor with multiple sclerosis. The chain recombines TRBV9 with TRBJ2-5; 7 positions agree with TRBD1. The sequenced sample was CD8+ T cells from PBMCs. As DNA, the CDR3 is TGTGCCAGCAGCCCGCGAGGGGGCGAGGGGACCCAGTACTTC. Protein product: CASSPRGGEGTQYF.